This TCR beta chain was recorded in a study of blood T cells in healthy people across ages. There were healthy Caucasian individuals from Russia, aged 6 to 90, serving as donors. Next came a second PCR, run for about 6 to 11 cycles, which used a sample-barcoded 5' primer along with a J-beta primer mix. Using its own MiXCR run on the 5' RACE reads, TCRdb lists one record per CDR3 protein. The table includes 600,000 to 900,000 distinct CDR3 sequences, 20% to 30% detected once. The data also belong to a second study, concerning T cells of mothers and their children. From that paper: Primer M1S, used in the second PCR, introduced sample barcodes and 2-4 random nucleotides.

This TCR came from a boy younger than 18 in good health. Material: blood.

For the CDR3, the DNA is TGTGCCAGCAGCCGCCTCAATTCTGGCTACACCTTC. This sequence encodes CASSRLNSGYTF. The chain is built from TRBV3-1 and TRBJ1-2; D is undetermined. CDR1 LGHDT and CDR2 YNNKEL come from the germline V gene (reference sequence). The CDR3 sequence is 12 residues long. Between the trimmed V and J ends, which lost 4 bases and 7 bases, there was a span of 10 bases.